This TCR beta chain came from a study of blood T cells in healthy people across ages. Concerning this clonotype: The target antigen is unknown.

The study, taken as a whole, reports: The study found more naive CD4+ cells and higher diversity in long-lived than aged donors. Per-million-T-cell TCR beta diversity fell roughly linearly with age.

The authors ran a second PCR of roughly 6 to 11 cycles using a sample-barcoded 5' primer and a J-beta primer mix. TCRdb re-called the 5' RACE reads through MiXCR, storing one row per CDR3 protein. The sample contains around 1,600,000 distinct CDR3 sequences, around 40% of which appear only once. This CDR3 is built from 13 residues. V dropped 6 bases and J dropped 6; count of bases not matched to a gene: 9. The germline CDR1 and CDR2 sequences are SQVTM and ANQGSEA. Samples had at least 6.5 million PBMCs isolated from them. This sequence originates from a woman aged 18-35 years in good health. Sequencing was done on a sample of blood. The rearrangement links TRBV29-1 to TRBJ2-3, with 7 bases that match TRBD1. As DNA, the CDR3 is TGCAGCGTCGTTAGGGGGCCGATGGATACGCAGTATTTT. This encodes CSVVRGPMDTQYF.